This T cell receptor beta chain came from a study of blood T cell repertoires in COVID-19 (dated by TCRdb to 2019 to 2021). About the full investigation: The collaborator samples originated in the United States, Italy and Spain and spanned the acute and convalescent phases of COVID-19. The material from the prospective study consisted of cDNA or gDNA derived from T cells, B-cell-depleted T cells, or PBMCs. Deeply sampled blood TCRbeta repertoires from subjects exposed to, actively infected with, or recovered from COVID-19 were included in the dataset. The repertoires were released in a freely available public database meant as a resource for research on the immune response to SARS-CoV-2. The samples were drawn from the first 160 participants of the ongoing ImmuneRACE study and from more than 1,000 subjects provided by 6 global collaborators. The sample metadata nearly always contained a de-identified subject ID, COVID-19 status, age in years and sex. Where HLA class I and class II types were available, the types were taken from metadata supplied by the sample provider, not from assay-based typing. The full study reports these points: The amount of clinical and demographic metadata varied by source and participant and was provided uncurated.

Each collaborating institution followed its own protocols to collect whole blood in K2EDTA tubes. For TCRbeta analysis, collaborators shipped samples as frozen whole blood, isolated PBMCs, or DNA extracted from either of those sample types. The immunoSEQ Assay, a bias-controlled multiplex PCR, was used to amplify TCRbeta CDR3 regions from genomic DNA. As for how the authors treated the data: Nucleated cell counts per sample were estimated from amplification of reference gene primers within the assay. To quantify the absolute abundance of each unique TCRbeta CDR3 rearrangement, sequence reads were collapsed and filtered. For each sample, productive Simpson clonality was calculated as the square root of Simpson's diversity index over productive rearrangements. In TCRdb, the immuneACCESS table is reduced to in-frame sequences with V and J assigned. These tables do not hold every clone; where another copy was compared, an unresolved V gene accounts for under half, and the others remain unexplained. The D gene and trimming were derived from the DNA, and the V and J assignments and clone size from that table. The sample has roughly 230,000 clones on record, around 83% of them singletons. Of the sample, roughly 8.7% falls within the top ten clones.

This clone was seen more than once but under ten times. Its specific antigen is unknown. Per-base quality was not reported, and no clone a single base away is much larger than it. Per the germline V gene, KGHSH is the CDR1 and LQKENI is the CDR2. V is trimmed back by 5 bases and J by 3 bases, and the junction contains 5 bases that no gene match accounts for. The CDR3 spans 14 residues, from the cysteine through the phenylalanine. The sequence is cut down to CDR3 DNA, 42 bases in frame from base 1. The clonotype comes from a middle-aged man with active or convalescent COVID-19. The chain couples TRBV18 to TRBJ2-7; 9 central bases correspond to TRBD2. Sequenced input: peripheral blood. Here is the DNA: TGTGCCAGCTCAGGAGCGGGAGGATACTACGAGCAGTACTTC. This yields the protein CASSGAGGYYEQYF.